The next 16 T cell receptor beta chains were all read from a single sample in a study. TCRdb passed the 5' RACE reads through MiXCR, listing each CDR3 protein once. The repertoire holds 60,000 to 65,000 distinct CDR3 sequences, with nearly 30% as singletons. Material: tumor-infiltrating naive CD4+ T cells sorted from the breast tumor. Subset in this sample: naive CD4+ T cells, CD4+CD45RA+CD25-. These receptors originate from a female donor with breast cancer.

This clonotype was recorded many times. The gene calls are TRBV20-1 and TRBJ1-2; no firm D call. There are 13 residues in the CDR3. V lost 6 bases and J 2 bases, leaving 13 bases between the germline ends. Germline V gene sequence: CDR1 DFQATT, CDR2 SNEGSKA (reference sequence). Written as DNA, the CDR3 is TGCAGTGCGGACCGCGGACTGAACTATGGCTACACCTTC. This gives the protein CSADRGLNYGYTF.

Remarks on this clonotype: A much bigger clone sits one base away, suggesting this may be a read error. This chain uses TRBV2 with TRBJ1-2, with 10 bases identical to TRBD1. Per the germline V gene, CDR1 is SNHLY and CDR2 is FYNNEI. The CDR3 has 15 residues. CDR3 bases: TGTGCCGGCAGTGAGAGTAGAGACAGGGGGCCTGGCTACACCTTC. It yields the protein CAGSESRDRGPGYTF.

The chain links TRBV21-1 to TRBJ1-3. TRBV21-1 is a known pseudogene. The CDR3 is 13 amino acids. The CDR3 DNA reads as TGCGCCAGCAGCAAAGGTGCTGGAAACACCATATATTTT. Translated, it gives CASSKGAGNTIYF.

The chain carries TRBV12-3 or TRBV12-4 and TRBJ1-2, with 7 bases identical to TRBD1. The ends lost 4 bases at V and 6 bases at J; junction bases unmatched: 5. The CDR3 has 13 residues. For the CDR3, the DNA is TGTGCCAGCAGTTACGACAGGGAGCATGGCTACACCTTC. This translates into CASSYDREHGYTF.

The chain employs TRBV5-1 and TRBJ2-1; 9 bases are a match to TRBD1. CDR3 length: 15 residues. The ends lost 1 base at V and 7 bases at J; junction bases unmatched: 6. Germline V gene lookup returns CDR1 SGHRS and CDR2 YFSETQ. The CDR3, as DNA: TGCGCCAGCAGCTTGTTACAGGGGGCGAATAATGAGCAGTTCTTC. Protein sequence: CASSLLQGANNEQFF.

This clonotype was recorded many times. The chain links TRBV7-2 to TRBJ1-5; 7 bases agree with TRBD1. The CDR3 totals 15 residues. J gave up 8 bases and V 4 bases, and 11 bases lay outside the gene matches. Germline CDR1 SGHTA, CDR2 FQGNSA. As DNA, the CDR3 is TGTGCCAGCAGCTCGGGACAGTCTGATAAAGAGCCCCAGCATTTT. Its protein product is CASSSGQSDKEPQHF.

The rearrangement links TRBV5-1 to TRBJ2-1; TRBD1 agrees at 7 bases. The CDR3 is 15 residues long. J lost 4 bases, V lost 4 bases, and 8 bases had no gene match. The germline gives CDR1 SGHRS, CDR2 YFSETQ. CDR3 nucleotides: TGCGCCAGCAGCCTCGGAACAGGGGATTACAATGAGCAGTTCTTC. Translation gives CASSLGTGDYNEQFF. The full variable domain, in which reference TRBV5-1 and TRBJ2-1 provide the parts outside the CDR3, is KAGVTQTPRYLIKTRGQQVTLSCSPISGHRSVSWYQQTPGQGLQFLFEYFSETQRNKGNFPGRFSGRQFSNSRSEMNVSTLELGDSALYLCASSLGTGDYNEQFFGPGTRLTVL.

The chain is built from TRBV4-2 and TRBJ2-7; possible D gene TRBD2, 5 bases. Germline loops: CDR1 LGHNA, CDR2 YNFKEQ. Trimming pared 0 bases from V and 2 bases from J, leaving 14 bases between. The CDR3 runs to 16 residues. The CDR3 DNA is TGTGCCAGCAGCCAAGATCAAACCGTGGAGGCCTACGAGCAGTACTTC. It encodes CASSQDQTVEAYEQYF.

This clonotype was picked up a small number of times. This chain joins TRBV19 and TRBJ2-1; 8 bases match TRBD2. This CDR3 is 17 amino acids long. The V and J ends lost 5 bases and 4 bases, in that order; junction bases with no gene match: 13. Germline V gives CDR1 LNHDA, CDR2 SQIVND (reference sequence). CDR3 sequence reads: CASSPRVSGTGYNEQFF. Here the CDR3 DNA reads TGTGCCAGTAGTCCTCGGGTTAGCGGGACGGGATACAATGAGCAGTTCTTC.

The chain joins TRBV5-1 to TRBJ1-4; maybe TRBD1 (5 bases). From germline, CDR1 is SGHRS and CDR2 YFSETQ. Trimming shortened V by 4 bases and J by 1 base, and 11 bases separated the two germline ends. This CDR3 has 15 residues. The CDR3 region is CASSGDGRTNEKLFF. DNA of the CDR3: TGCGCCAGCAGCGGGGACGGCAGAACTAATGAAAAACTGTTTTTT.

This clonotype was found many times. This chain links TRBV4-1 with TRBJ1-4; 7 bases are a match to TRBD1. CDR3 length: 15 amino acids. After removal of 1 base from V and 4 bases from J, the junction contained 3 bases not matched to a gene. The germline gives CDR1 MGHRA, CDR2 YSYEKL. This CDR3 is CASSQGDSLNEKLFF. In DNA form, the CDR3 reads TGCGCCAGCAGCCAAGGGGACAGCCTTAATGAAAAACTGTTTTTT.

This clonotype turned up a few times. J is TRBJ2-3 and V is TRBV7-9; 11 bases align to TRBD2. Germline V CDR1 and CDR2: SEHNR, FQNEAQ (reference sequence). J lost 2 bases, V lost 5 bases, and 6 bases had no gene match. The CDR3 is 16 residues long. The CDR3: CASSPALAGATDTQYF. CDR3 coding DNA: TGTGCCAGCAGCCCGGCACTAGCGGGAGCCACAGATACGCAGTATTTT. Looking up the rest from reference TRBV7-9 and TRBJ2-3 gives the full variable domain: DTGVSQNPRHKITKRGQNVTFRCDPISEHNRLYWYRQTLGQGPEFLTYFQNEAQLEKSRLLSDRFSAERPKGSFSTLEIQRTEQGDSAMYLCASSPALAGATDTQYFGPGTRLTVL.

V usage is TRBV2 and J usage is TRBJ2-5; D is possibly TRBD1 (6 bases). The ends were cut back, 7 bases at V and 5 bases at J, with 8 bases in the middle. Germline loops: CDR1 SNHLY, CDR2 FYNNEI. The CDR3 is made up of 11 amino acids. CDR3 amino acids: CASTRGETQYF. CDR3 DNA sequence: TGTGCCAGCACAAGGGGGGAGACCCAGTACTTC.

This clonotype turned up a few times. This chain uses TRBV28 with TRBJ2-7, with TRBD1 identical over 7 bases. Germline CDR1 MDHEN, CDR2 SYDVKM. CDR3 length equals 14 residues. Germline trimming cut 8 bases from V and 3 bases from J; bases unmatched to any gene: 10. The CDR3 region is CASAQGSLLYEQYF. As DNA, the CDR3 is TGTGCCAGCGCACAGGGGAGCCTCCTCTACGAGCAGTACTTC.

This clonotype was detected many times. The V call is TRBV7-2, the J call TRBJ1-3; D gene uncertain. This CDR3 contains 14 residues. Trimming cost V 6 bases and J 4 bases, with 13 bases left between them. Germline V gives CDR1 SGHTA, CDR2 FQGNSA. Written as DNA, the CDR3 is TGTGCCAGCAGATCCGCGGCCAGCGGAAACACCATATATTTT. The encoded protein is CASRSAASGNTIYF.

The genes are TRBV20-1 and TRBJ1-3; tentatively, D is TRBD1 (5 bases). The CDR3 is made up of 13 amino acids. Per germline, CDR1 DFQATT and CDR2 SNEGSKA (reference sequence). Trimming took 6 bases from V and 3 from J, leaving 12 bases between them. CDR3 nucleotides: TGCAGTGCGCCCGACAGCGGTGGAAACACCATATATTTT. This translates into CSAPDSGGNTIYF.